Each of the 15 T cell receptor beta chains below was sequenced from the same sample in a study of T cells in Graves' hyperthyroidism and ophthalmopathy. Authors of the study amplified TCR beta CDR3 regions from RNA transcripts. A first-round RT-PCR of the TCR CDR3 used the HTBI primer set. Using its own MiXCR run on the multiplex PCR reads, TCRdb lists one record per CDR3 protein. Among a few hundred thousand distinct CDR3 sequences listed, 16% were seen once. Specimen: blood. Receptors originate from a middle-aged woman with Graves' ophthalmopathy.

The CDR3 spells CASSDTGRTGQQSSYEQYF. The DNA of the CDR3 is TGTGCCAGCAGTGATACCGGGCGGACCGGGCAGCAGTCTTCGTACGAGCAGTACTTC. The rearrangement links TRBV2 to TRBJ2-7; D is undetermined. In germline, CDR1 is SNHLY, CDR2 FYNNEI. The V and J ends lost 3 bases and 4 bases respectively, with 28 bases between them. This CDR3 comprises 19 residues.

This clonotype was recorded many times. The chain has TRBV18 and TRBJ2-3; D is unresolved. The CDR3 length is 13 residues. In germline, CDR1 is KGHSH, CDR2 LQKENI. V was trimmed by 3 bases and J by 2 bases, leaving 6 bases between them. CDR3 residues: CASSPVNTDTQYF. The CDR3 DNA reads as TGTGCCAGCTCACCCGTGAACACAGATACGCAGTATTTT. The whole variable domain, filled in from reference TRBV18 and TRBJ2-3, reads NAGVMQNPRHLVRRRGQEARLRCSPMKGHSHVYWYRQLPEEGLKFMVYLQKENIIDESGMPKERFSAEFPKEGPSILRIQQVVRGDSAAYFCASSPVNTDTQYFGPGTRLTVL.

This clonotype was detected many times. V is TRBV12-3 or TRBV12-4 and J is TRBJ2-1; no clear D. Trimming stripped 5 bases from V and 10 bases from J, with 15 bases between. The CDR3 covers 13 residues. CDR3 loop: CASSRPLTPEQFF. The CDR3 coding sequence is TGTGCCAGCAGTCGACCCTTAACTCCCGAGCAGTTCTTC.

This clonotype was seen only a few times. The chain combines TRBV14 with TRBJ2-3; D might be TRBD2 (7 bases). Trimming took off 1 base at V and 6 bases at J, with 14 bases between the two ends. Germline V gene data show CDR1 as SGHDN and CDR2 as FVKESK. This CDR3 is 15 amino acids long. DNA of the CDR3: TGTGCCAGCAGCCAAGTCTTTGGGGGGGCCGATACGCAGTATTTT. Its translation: CASSQVFGGADTQYF.

This clonotype was recorded a few times. The CDR3 DNA reads as TGTGCCAGCAGCTTGGCCGGTGGGTCCTCCTCCTACAATGAGCAGTTCTTC. The encoded protein is CASSLAGGSSSYNEQFF. V usage is TRBV5-8 and J usage is TRBJ2-1; D not certain. Trimming left V 0 bases short and J 0 bases short, with 13 bases between. Germline CDR1 is SGHTS and CDR2 is YDEGEE. The CDR3 is 17 amino acids.

The chain couples TRBV6-1 to TRBJ1-6; TRBD1 is a possible D gene (5 bases). Germline lookup yields CDR1 MNHNS and CDR2 SASEGT. V lost 2 bases to trimming and J lost 7 bases, with 9 bases between them. The CDR3 totals 14 residues. The CDR3 DNA sequence: TGTGCCAGCAGTGAATGGGGGTCCAATTCACCCCTCCACTTT. The encoded protein is CASSEWGSNSPLHF.

Remarks on this clonotype: A much larger clone differs from this one at a single base, so this may be a read error. The rearrangement uses TRBV20-1 and TRBJ2-7; TRBD1 agrees at 8 bases. CDR1 is DFQATT, CDR2 SNEGSKA, per germline (reference sequence). J was trimmed by 9 bases and V by 7 bases; bases with no gene match: 14. The CDR3 is made up of 13 amino acids. The CDR3 coding sequence is TGCAGTGTACCGGGACAGGTGCTCTCCGTGCAGTACTTC. The encoded protein is CSVPGQVLSVQYF.

As to this clonotype: A much larger clonotype is one base distant, so this may be a read error. This chain connects TRBV5-1 to TRBJ2-4; 13 bases align to TRBD2. Germline CDR1 reads SGHRS; CDR2 reads YFSETQ. CDR3 length: 14 residues. This CDR3 is CGSSPTSGGNIQYF. The DNA for the CDR3 is TGCGGCAGCAGCCCGACTAGCGGGGGGAACATTCAGTACTTC.

V gene TRBV10-2 combines with J gene TRBJ1-5; TRBD1 is a possible D gene (6 bases). Germline CDR1 WSHSY, CDR2 SAAADI. V gave up 8 bases and J gave up 5 bases, with 10 bases separating them. There are 12 residues in the CDR3. The CDR3 coding sequence is TGCGCCAGCCGGGACACTGATCAGCCCCAGCATTTT. It is translated as CASRDTDQPQHF.

This clonotype was detected ten times or more. J is TRBJ2-4 and V is TRBV7-9, with a tentative D call TRBD2 (5 bases). Looked up from germline, CDR1 is SEHNR and CDR2 is FQNEAQ (reference sequence). V was shortened by 2 bases and J by 8 bases, with 10 bases between the two germline ends. The CDR3 totals 13 residues. CDR3 nucleotides: TGTGCCAGCAGCTTATCGGGAAATTACATTCAGTACTTC. Translated: CASSLSGNYIQYF. Drawing the rest from reference TRBV7-9 and TRBJ2-4, the complete variable domain is DTGVSQNPRHKITKRGQNVTFRCDPISEHNRLYWYRQTLGQGPEFLTYFQNEAQLEKSRLLSDRFSAERPKGSFSTLEIQRTEQGDSAMYLCASSLSGNYIQYFGAGTRLSVL.

The rearrangement links TRBV7-9 to TRBJ1-4; D gene unclear. CDR3 size: 13 residues. The V end lost 5 bases, the J end lost 3 bases, and 7 bases lay between the germline ends. Germline V lookup: CDR1 SEHNR, CDR2 FQNEAQ (reference sequence). In DNA, the CDR3 is TGTGCCAGCAGCCCGCAGGCTAATGAAAAACTGTTTTTT. The encoded protein is CASSPQANEKLFF.

This clonotype has a count of ten or more. The CDR3 nucleotides read TGTGCCAGCAGCTTACAGGGGGTAATAGACACTGAAGCTTTCTTT. This sequence encodes CASSLQGVIDTEAFF. V gene TRBV11-1 combines with J gene TRBJ1-1; 7 positions match TRBD1. Germline loops: CDR1 SGHAT, CDR2 FQDESV (reference sequence). Unmatched junction bases numbered 6, after V lost 2 bases and J lost 3 bases. The CDR3 spans 15 residues.

The sample holds a few counts of this clonotype. The chain couples TRBV20-1 to TRBJ2-3; TRBD2 aligns across 10 bases. Trimming at V came to 4 bases and at J to 8 bases, leaving 9 bases not matched to a gene. The CDR3 spans 14 residues. Germline V gives CDR1 DFQATT, CDR2 SNEGSKA (reference sequence). The CDR3 DNA follows: TGCAGTGCTATTTCACTAGCGGGGTCTGGTACGCAGTATTTT. This encodes CSAISLAGSGTQYF.

In this sample, this clonotype turned up many times. The CDR3 loop reads CASSLLTSGRAFYEQFF. The CDR3 nucleotides are TGTGCCAGCAGTCTACTGACTAGCGGGAGGGCCTTTTATGAGCAGTTCTTC. This sequence joins TRBV28 and TRBJ2-1, with 14 bases identical to TRBD2. Germline-derived CDR1 and CDR2 are MDHEN and SYDVKM. V gave up 5 bases and J gave up 8 bases; unmatched junction bases: 11. The CDR3 extends over 17 amino acids.

This clonotype was observed many times. The genes are TRBV27 and TRBJ2-1; 12 nucleotides agree with TRBD2. Looked up from germline, CDR1 is MNHEY and CDR2 is SMNVEV (reference sequence). The CDR3 runs 17 residues. With V trimmed by 0 bases and J by 5 bases, 5 bases remained unmatched. As DNA, the CDR3 is TGTGCCAGCAGTTTATCACCGGGACTAGCGGGTGACAATGAGCAGTTCTTC. This sequence encodes CASSLSPGLAGDNEQFF.